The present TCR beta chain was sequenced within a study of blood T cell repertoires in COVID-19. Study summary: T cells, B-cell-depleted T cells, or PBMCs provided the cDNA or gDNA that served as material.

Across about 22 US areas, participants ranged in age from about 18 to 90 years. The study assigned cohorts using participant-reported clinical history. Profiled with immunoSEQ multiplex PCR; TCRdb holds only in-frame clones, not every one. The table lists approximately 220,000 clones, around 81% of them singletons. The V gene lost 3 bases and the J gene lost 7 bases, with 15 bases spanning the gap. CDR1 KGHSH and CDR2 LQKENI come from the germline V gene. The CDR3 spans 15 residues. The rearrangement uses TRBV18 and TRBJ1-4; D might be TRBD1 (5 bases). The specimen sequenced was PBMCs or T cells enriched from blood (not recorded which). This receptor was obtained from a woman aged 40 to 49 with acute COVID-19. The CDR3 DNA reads TGTGCCAGCTCACCTCCAGGGCCTTTGGGTGAAAAACTGTTTTTT. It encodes CASSPPGPLGEKLFF.